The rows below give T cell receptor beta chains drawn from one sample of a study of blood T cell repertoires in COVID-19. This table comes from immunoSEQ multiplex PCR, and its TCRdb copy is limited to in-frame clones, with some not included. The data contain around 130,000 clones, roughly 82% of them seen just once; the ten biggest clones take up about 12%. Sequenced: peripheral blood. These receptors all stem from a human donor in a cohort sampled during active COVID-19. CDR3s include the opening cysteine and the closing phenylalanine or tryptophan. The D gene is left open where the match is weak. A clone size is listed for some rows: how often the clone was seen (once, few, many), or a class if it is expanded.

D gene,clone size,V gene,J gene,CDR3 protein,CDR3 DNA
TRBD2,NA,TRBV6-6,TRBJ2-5,CASNILAVQETQYF,TGTGCCAGCAATATACTAGCGGTTCAAGAGACCCAGTACTTC
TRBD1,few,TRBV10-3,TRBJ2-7,CAISERPGQGGLYEQYF,TGTGCCATCAGTGAACGCCCGGGACAGGGAGGCCTATACGAGCAGTACTTC
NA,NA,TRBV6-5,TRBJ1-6,CASSYAEGNSPLHF,TGTGCCAGCAGTTACGCGGAGGGGAATTCACCCCTCCACTTT
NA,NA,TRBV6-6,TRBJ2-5,CASSIGGLETQYF,TGTGCCAGCAGTATCGGGGGTCTGGAGACCCAGTACTTC
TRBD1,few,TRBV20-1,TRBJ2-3,CSASEIGAGGDTQYF,TGCAGTGCTAGTGAGATTGGGGCAGGGGGAGATACGCAGTATTTT
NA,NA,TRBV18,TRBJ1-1,CASSLGYLGGNTEAFF,TGTGCCAGCTCACTCGGCTATCTAGGCGGAAACACTGAAGCTTTCTTT
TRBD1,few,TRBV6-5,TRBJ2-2,CASRGGQGTGELFF,TGTGCCAGCAGGGGGGGACAGGGGACCGGGGAGCTGTTTTTT
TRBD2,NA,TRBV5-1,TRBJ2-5,CASNSGGSAETQYF,TGCGCCAGCAACTCCGGGGGGTCGGCGGAGACCCAGTACTTC
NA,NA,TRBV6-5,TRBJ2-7,CASSYSDVTLIYEQYF,TGTGCCAGCAGTTACTCCGACGTGACACTTATCTACGAGCAGTACTTC
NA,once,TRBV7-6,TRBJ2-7,CASSPGTHLYEQYF,TGTGCCAGCAGCCCCGGGACACACCTCTACGAGCAGTACTTC
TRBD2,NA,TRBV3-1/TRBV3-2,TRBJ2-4,CASSPVLSGDIQYF,TGTGCCAGCAGCCCCGTATTAAGCGGGGACATTCAGTACTTC
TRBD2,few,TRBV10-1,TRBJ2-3,CASSDSGGSTDTQYF,TGCGCCAGCAGTGATAGCGGGGGTAGCACAGATACGCAGTATTTT
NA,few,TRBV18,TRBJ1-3,CASSPPASGNTIYF,TGTGCCAGCTCACCACCGGCCTCTGGAAACACCATATATTTT
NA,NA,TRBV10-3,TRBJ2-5,CAISATGSGETQYF,TGTGCCATCAGTGCAACGGGATCCGGGGAGACCCAGTACTTC
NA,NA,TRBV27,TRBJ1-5,CASSLPQRPDKNSNQPQHF,TGTGCCAGCAGTTTACCGCAAAGACCGGACAAGAATAGCAATCAGCCCCAGCATTTT
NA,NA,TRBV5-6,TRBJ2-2,CASSLGSGGGELFF,TGTGCCAGCAGCTTGGGTAGCGGAGGCGGGGAGCTGTTTTTT
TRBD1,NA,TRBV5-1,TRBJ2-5,CASTNTGGTETQYF,TGCGCCAGCACTAACACAGGGGGTACGGAGACCCAGTACTTC
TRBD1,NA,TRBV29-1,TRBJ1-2,CSVGDRGFGGYTF,TGCAGCGTGGGTGACAGGGGGTTCGGCGGCTACACCTTC
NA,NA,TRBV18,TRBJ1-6,CASSPGGSDSPLHF,TGTGCCAGCTCACCTGGGGGGTCGGATTCACCCCTCCACTTT
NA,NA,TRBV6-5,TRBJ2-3,CASRPPGQDTQYF,TGTGCCAGCCGCCCGCCGGGACAAGATACGCAGTATTTT
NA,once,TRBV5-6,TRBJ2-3,CASPHSEQGDTQYF,TGTGCCAGCCCTCACTCGGAGCAGGGAGATACGCAGTATTTT
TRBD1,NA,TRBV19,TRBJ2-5,CASSMFGTGQETQYF,TGTGCCAGTAGTATGTTTGGGACAGGGCAAGAGACCCAGTACTTC
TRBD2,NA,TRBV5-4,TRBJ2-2,CATSKLAGGSNTGELFF,TGTGCCACTTCAAAGCTAGCGGGGGGGTCTAACACCGGGGAGCTGTTTTTT
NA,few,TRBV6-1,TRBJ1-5,CASSEAGWSRPQHF,TGTGCCAGCAGTGAGGCAGGATGGTCCCGGCCCCAGCATTTT
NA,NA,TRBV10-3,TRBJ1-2,CAISESSQGYGYTF,TGTGCCATCAGTGAGTCGAGCCAGGGCTATGGCTACACCTTC
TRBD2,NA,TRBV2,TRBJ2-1,CASSESTSGNNEQFF,TGTGCCAGCAGTGAATCGACTAGCGGGAACAATGAGCAGTTCTTC